A single sample gave rise to the 22 T cell receptor beta chains below, sequenced in a study of regulatory dendritic cells for organ transplantation. Sorted T cells were CFSE-labeled and cultured 5 days with allogeneic regulatory or mature dendritic cells at 1:10. Here immunoSEQ multiplex PCR was the method, and the copy in TCRdb shows in-frame clones only, minus some. The sample has some 13,000 clones, roughly three quarters seen once. No antigen has been assigned to these receptors. The sequencing sample was made of naive CD8+ T cells from blood cultured with regulatory dendritic cells. Sample subset: CD45RA+ naive T cells. The origin of the receptors is a human donor in good health.

The V call is TRBV4-2, the J call TRBJ1-5; no definite D call. Germline CDR1 and CDR2: LGHNA and YNFKEQ. The length of the CDR3 is 15 residues. The V gene lost 4 bases and the J gene lost 1 base, with 11 bases spanning the gap. The CDR3 nucleotides are TGTGCCAGCAGCCCCCTTTACGGGAGCAATCAGCCCCAGCATTTT. This codes for CASSPLYGSNQPQHF.

The chain carries TRBV13 and TRBJ1-3; 7 bases are a match to TRBD1. Germline lookup yields CDR1 PRHDT and CDR2 FYEKMQ (reference sequence). The junction had 3 bases not matched to a gene; V was cut back by 5 bases and J by 2 bases. This CDR3 spans 14 amino acids. The CDR3 loop is CASSPTGAGNTIYF. DNA for the CDR3: TGTGCCAGCAGCCCAACAGGGGCTGGAAACACCATATATTTT.

The gene calls are TRBV6-5 and TRBJ1-2; 8 bases are a match to TRBD1. The germline V gene encodes CDR1 MNHEY and CDR2 SVGAGI. The ends lost 1 base at V and 7 bases at J; junction bases unmatched: 8. CDR3 length: 15 amino acids. CDR3 in amino acids: CASSYFDRGTGGYTF. DNA of the CDR3: TGTGCCAGCAGTTACTTTGACAGGGGAACTGGTGGCTACACCTTC.

This chain links TRBV5-4 with TRBJ2-7; TRBD1 matches at 7 bases. Germline values: CDR1 SGHNT, CDR2 YYREEE (reference sequence). The CDR3 is made up of 14 amino acids. V gave up 3 bases and J gave up 1 base; unmatched junction bases: 4. The CDR3 DNA follows: TGTGCCAGCAGCTCCCCGGACAGGTCCTACGAGCAGTACTTC. Translation: CASSSPDRSYEQYF. The variable domain in full, with the rest retrieved from reference TRBV5-4 and TRBJ2-7, is ETGVTQSPTHLIKTRGQQVTLRCSSQSGHNTVSWYQQALGQGPQFIFQYYREEENGRGNFPPRFSGLQFPNYSSELNVNALELDDSALYLCASSSPDRSYEQYFGPGTRLTVT.

The chain couples TRBV4-1 to TRBJ1-4; D is perhaps TRBD1 (5 bases). The CDR3 has 15 residues. Trimming left V 0 bases short and J 5 bases short, with 10 bases between. Germline lookup yields CDR1 MGHRA and CDR2 YSYEKL. The CDR3 coding sequence is TGCGCCAGCAGCCAAGAGACGGGACTCAATGAAAAACTGTTTTTT. It codes for CASSQETGLNEKLFF.

The chain joins TRBV29-1 to TRBJ2-7; a possible D gene is TRBD2 (5 bases). The V end lost 4 bases, the J end lost 3 bases, and 10 bases lay between the germline ends. Germline CDR1 SQVTM, CDR2 ANQGSEA. The CDR3 runs to 12 residues. Here the CDR3 DNA reads TGCAGCGTTGGCACTGAGGGCTACGAGCAGTACTTC. Protein product: CSVGTEGYEQYF.

This clone was counted between two and nine times. The CDR3 DNA follows: TGTGCCAGCAGCCCCGGGGTGGAGAATGAGCAGTTCTTC. Its translation is CASSPGVENEQFF. The chain is built from TRBV11-2 and TRBJ2-1; D perhaps matches TRBD2 (5 bases). The CDR3 loop spans 13 amino acids. Between the trimmed V and J ends, which lost 5 bases and 7 bases, there was a span of 12 bases. Germline lookup yields CDR1 SGHAT and CDR2 FQNNGV.

This chain links TRBV12-5 with TRBJ2-1; TRBD2 is a possible D gene (5 bases). V was shortened by 5 bases and J by 1 base, with 24 bases between the two germline ends. Per germline, CDR1 LGHNT and CDR2 FRNRAP. This CDR3 spans 19 amino acids. In DNA form, the CDR3 reads TGTGCTAGTGGTCCGGTTCCTCGGGGTCCCCCGTTTTCCTACAATGAGCAGTTCTTC. The encoded protein is CASGPVPRGPPFSYNEQFF.

This rearrangement joins TRBV5-4 to TRBJ2-2, with 9 bases lining up with TRBD1. Germline V CDR1 and CDR2: SGHNT, YYREEE (reference sequence). This CDR3 comprises 16 residues. After removal of 3 bases from V and 2 bases from J, the junction contained 5 bases not matched to a gene. As DNA, the CDR3 is TGTGCCAGCAGCTCCCGGGACAGGGTAAACACCGGGGAGCTGTTTTTT. Encoded protein: CASSSRDRVNTGELFF.

This chain links TRBV19 with TRBJ1-1; D possibly corresponds to TRBD1 (6 bases). Germline CDR1 reads LNHDA; CDR2 reads SQIVND (reference sequence). V dropped 8 bases and J dropped 2 bases, with 15 bases sitting between them. This CDR3 is built from 14 residues. The DNA of the CDR3 is TGTGCCAGTCGTTTTCAGGACAGTAACACTGAAGCTTTCTTT. Translated: CASRFQDSNTEAFF.

CDR3 DNA: TGTGCCAGCACCAACAGCGGTCCTGAAAAACTGTTTTTT. Its translation is CASTNSGPEKLFF. The chain recombines TRBV6-6 with TRBJ1-4; D not resolved. Trimming left V 7 bases short and J 7 bases short, with 13 bases between. The germline V gene has CDR1 MNHNY and CDR2 SVGAGI (reference sequence). The CDR3 has 13 residues.

This chain joins TRBV4-1 and TRBJ1-1, with 7 positions matching TRBD1. With V trimmed by 5 bases and J by 2 bases, 8 bases remained unmatched. The CDR3 totals 15 residues. Germline V gives CDR1 MGHRA, CDR2 YSYEKL. This CDR3 is CASSGGGIGNTEAFF. DNA of the CDR3: TGCGCCAGCAGCGGAGGGGGCATCGGAAACACTGAAGCTTTCTTT.

The V call is TRBV13, the J call TRBJ1-3; no definite D call. This CDR3 has 17 residues. Germline assignment: CDR1 PRHDT and CDR2 FYEKMQ (reference sequence). V was pared by 5 bases and J by 3 bases, with 20 bases between. CDR3 residues: CASSPRRSGGHGNTIYF. The CDR3 DNA reads TGTGCCAGCAGCCCCCGGAGGAGCGGAGGCCATGGAAACACCATATATTTT.

The chain recombines TRBV7-8 with TRBJ2-3; D may be TRBD1 (6 bases). Between the trimmed V and J ends, which lost 5 bases and 3 bases, there was a span of 9 bases. The CDR3 totals 13 residues. The germline CDR1 and CDR2 sequences are SGHVS and FQNEAQ. The CDR3 sequence is CASSTGRTDTQYF. Written as DNA, the CDR3 is TGTGCCAGCAGCACAGGGAGAACAGATACGCAGTATTTT.

A few counts support this clone. The chain joins TRBV2 to TRBJ2-1, with 14 positions matching TRBD2. Trimming removed 6 bases from V and 3 bases from J; junction bases left unmatched: 13. The CDR3 spans 19 residues. From germline, CDR1 is SNHLY and CDR2 FYNNEI. CDR3 DNA: TGTGCCAGCAGCGATCCCGGGACTAGCGGGGGAATTCTCTACAATGAGCAGTTCTTC. Translated: CASSDPGTSGGILYNEQFF.

This sequence joins TRBV5-6 and TRBJ2-1; possible D gene TRBD1, 6 bases. Trimming pared 3 bases from V and 7 bases from J, leaving 8 bases between. This CDR3 region has 12 residues. In germline, CDR1 is SGHDT, CDR2 YYEEEE. CDR3 region: CASSYGQNEQFF. In nucleotides, the CDR3 is TGTGCCAGCAGCTACGGACAGAATGAGCAGTTCTTC.

The V gene is TRBV7-6, the J gene TRBJ2-2, with TRBD2 matching 12 bases. Germline CDR1 and CDR2: SGHVS and FNYEAQ. This CDR3 is built from 16 residues. V shed 8 bases, J shed 7 bases, and the junction held 11 bases outside the gene matches. The CDR3 loop is CASSLLAGGRGGELFF. The CDR3 DNA reads TGTGCCAGCTCCCTCCTAGCGGGGGGGCGGGGCGGGGAGCTGTTTTTT.

The chain employs TRBV5-6 and TRBJ1-1; a weak D match, TRBD1 (5 bases). The germline gives CDR1 SGHDT, CDR2 YYEEEE. CDR3 size: 14 residues. Trimming took 0 bases from V and 1 from J, leaving 7 bases between them. CDR3 protein: CASSLGGRNTEAFF. CDR3 bases: TGTGCCAGCAGCTTGGGGGGCCGGAACACTGAAGCTTTCTTT.

The chain combines TRBV9 with TRBJ2-3; 8 nucleotides agree with TRBD1. V shed 3 bases and J 1 base; nucleotides not matched to a gene: 1. The CDR3 is 14 residues long. Germline-derived CDR1 and CDR2 are SGDLS and YYNGEE. This CDR3 reads CASSETGGTDTQYF. CDR3 sequence (DNA): TGTGCCAGCAGCGAGACAGGGGGCACAGATACGCAGTATTTT.

The chain combines TRBV6-5 with TRBJ2-3, with D maybe TRBD1 (6 bases). Germline V CDR1 and CDR2: MNHEY, SVGAGI. This CDR3 contains 13 residues. Trimming took off 7 bases at V and 3 bases at J, with 11 bases between the two ends. The CDR3 sequence is CASTQGQTDTQYF. The DNA for the CDR3 is TGTGCCAGCACCCAAGGACAGACAGATACGCAGTATTTT.

This chain uses TRBV6-5 with TRBJ2-2, with 9 bases that match TRBD1. CDR1 is MNHEY, CDR2 SVGAGI, per germline. The CDR3 is 14 amino acids. Trimming took 6 bases from V and 7 from J; bases not matched to a gene: 6. CDR3 protein: CASSLTGGDGELFF. For the CDR3, the DNA is TGTGCCAGCAGCCTTACAGGGGGCGACGGGGAGCTGTTTTTT.

The gene calls are TRBV7-6 and TRBJ2-1, with 11 nucleotides matching TRBD2. In germline, CDR1 is SGHVS, CDR2 FNYEAQ. J gave up 9 bases and V 11 bases, and 6 bases lay outside the gene matches. This CDR3 spans 12 amino acids. CDR3 protein: CAGTSGGGEQFF. For the CDR3, the DNA is TGTGCCGGAACTAGCGGGGGAGGTGAGCAGTTCTTC. Supplemented by reference TRBV7-6 and TRBJ2-1, the full variable domain reads GAGVSQSPRYKVTKRGQDVALRCDPISGHVSLYWYRQALGQGPEFLTYFNYEAQQDKSGLPNDRFSAERPEGSISTLTIQRTEQRDSAMYRCAGTSGGGEQFFGPGTRLTVL.